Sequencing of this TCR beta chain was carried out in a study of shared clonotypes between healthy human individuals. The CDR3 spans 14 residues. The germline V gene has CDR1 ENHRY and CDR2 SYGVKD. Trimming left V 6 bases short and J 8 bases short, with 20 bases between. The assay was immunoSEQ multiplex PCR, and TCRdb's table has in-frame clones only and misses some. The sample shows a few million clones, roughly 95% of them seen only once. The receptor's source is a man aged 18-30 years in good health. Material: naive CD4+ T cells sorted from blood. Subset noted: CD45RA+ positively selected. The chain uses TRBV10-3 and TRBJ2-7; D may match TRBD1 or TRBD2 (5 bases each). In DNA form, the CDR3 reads TGTGCCATCAGGTCGTGGGACCTCACCAACCAGCAGTACTTC. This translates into CAIRSWDLTNQQYF.